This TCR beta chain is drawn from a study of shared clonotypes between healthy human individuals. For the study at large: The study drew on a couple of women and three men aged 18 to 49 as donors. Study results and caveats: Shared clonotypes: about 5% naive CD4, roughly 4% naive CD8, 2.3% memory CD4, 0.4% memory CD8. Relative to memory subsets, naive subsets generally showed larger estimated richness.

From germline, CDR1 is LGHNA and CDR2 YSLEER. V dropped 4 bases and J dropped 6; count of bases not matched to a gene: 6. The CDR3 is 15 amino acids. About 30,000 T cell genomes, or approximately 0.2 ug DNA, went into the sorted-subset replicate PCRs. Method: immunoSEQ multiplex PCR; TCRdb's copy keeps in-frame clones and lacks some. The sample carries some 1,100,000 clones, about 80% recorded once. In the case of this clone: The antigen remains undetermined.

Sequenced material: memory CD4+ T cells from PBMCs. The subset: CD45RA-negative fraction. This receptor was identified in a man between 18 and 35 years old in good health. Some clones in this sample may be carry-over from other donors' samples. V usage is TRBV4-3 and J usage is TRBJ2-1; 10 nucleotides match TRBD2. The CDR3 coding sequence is TGCGCCAGCAGCCGGGCGTGGACTAGCGGCAATGAGCAGTTCTTC. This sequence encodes CASSRAWTSGNEQFF.